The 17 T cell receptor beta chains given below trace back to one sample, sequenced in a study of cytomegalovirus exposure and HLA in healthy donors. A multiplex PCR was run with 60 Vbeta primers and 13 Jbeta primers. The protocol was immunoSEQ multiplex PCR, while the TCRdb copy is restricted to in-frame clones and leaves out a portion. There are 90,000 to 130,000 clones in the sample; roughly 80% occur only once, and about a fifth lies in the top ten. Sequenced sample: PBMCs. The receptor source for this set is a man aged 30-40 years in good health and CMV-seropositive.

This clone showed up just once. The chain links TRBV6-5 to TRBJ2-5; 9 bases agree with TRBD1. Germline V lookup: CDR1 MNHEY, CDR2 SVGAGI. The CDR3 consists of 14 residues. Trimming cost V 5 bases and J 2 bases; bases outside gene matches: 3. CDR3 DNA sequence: TGTGCCAGCAGTACCGGGACAGGGCAAGAGACCCAGTACTTC. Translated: CASSTGTGQETQYF.

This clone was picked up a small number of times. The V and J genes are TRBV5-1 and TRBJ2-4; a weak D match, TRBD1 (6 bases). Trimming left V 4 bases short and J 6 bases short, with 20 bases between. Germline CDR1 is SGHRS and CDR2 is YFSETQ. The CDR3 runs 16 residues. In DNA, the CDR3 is TGCGCCAGCAGCCTCAGCCACGGGACAACCGTAAACATTCAGTACTTC. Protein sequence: CASSLSHGTTVNIQYF.

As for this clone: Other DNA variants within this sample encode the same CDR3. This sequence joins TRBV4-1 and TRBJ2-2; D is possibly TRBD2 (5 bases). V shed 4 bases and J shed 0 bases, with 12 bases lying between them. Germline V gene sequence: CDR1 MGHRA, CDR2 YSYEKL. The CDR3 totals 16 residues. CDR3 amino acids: CASSLRTGTNTGELFF. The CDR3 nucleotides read TGCGCCAGCAGCCTACGGACTGGAACGAACACCGGGGAGCTGTTTTTT.

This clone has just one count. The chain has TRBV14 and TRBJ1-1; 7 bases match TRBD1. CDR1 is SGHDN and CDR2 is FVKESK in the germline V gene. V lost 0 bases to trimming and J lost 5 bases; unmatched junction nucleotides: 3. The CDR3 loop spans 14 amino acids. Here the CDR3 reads CASSQDSGGTEAFF. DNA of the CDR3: TGTGCCAGCAGCCAAGATTCAGGGGGGACTGAAGCTTTCTTT.

CDR3 sequence: CASSAGGTGTQYF. CDR3 nucleotides: TGTGCCAGCAGCGCAGGGGGGACTGGTACGCAGTATTTT. The rearrangement uses TRBV11-2 and TRBJ2-3; TRBD1 is a possible D gene (7 bases). The V end was cut by 5 bases, the J end by 8 bases, with 14 bases between. CDR3 length: 13 residues. Germline V CDR1 and CDR2: SGHAT, FQNNGV.

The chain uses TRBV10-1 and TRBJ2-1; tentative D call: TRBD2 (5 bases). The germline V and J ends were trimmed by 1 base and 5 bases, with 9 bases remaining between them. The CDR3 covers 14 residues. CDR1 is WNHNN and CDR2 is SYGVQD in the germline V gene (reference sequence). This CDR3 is CASSEYRGNNEQFF. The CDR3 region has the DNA TGCGCCAGCAGTGAGTACCGGGGAAACAATGAGCAGTTCTTC.

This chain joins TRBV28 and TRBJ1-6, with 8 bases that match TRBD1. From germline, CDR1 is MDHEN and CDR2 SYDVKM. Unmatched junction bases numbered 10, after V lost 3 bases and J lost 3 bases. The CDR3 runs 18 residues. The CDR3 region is CASSLKPQGAFYNSPLHF. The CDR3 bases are TGTGCCAGCAGTTTGAAGCCCCAGGGGGCATTCTATAATTCACCCCTCCACTTT.

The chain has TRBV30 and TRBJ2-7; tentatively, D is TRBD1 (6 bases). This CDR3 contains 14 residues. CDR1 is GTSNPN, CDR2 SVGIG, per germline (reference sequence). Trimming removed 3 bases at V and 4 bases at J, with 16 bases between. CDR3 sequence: CAWRATGTPYEQYF. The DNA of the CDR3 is TGTGCCTGGAGAGCCACCGGGACACCGTACGAGCAGTACTTC.

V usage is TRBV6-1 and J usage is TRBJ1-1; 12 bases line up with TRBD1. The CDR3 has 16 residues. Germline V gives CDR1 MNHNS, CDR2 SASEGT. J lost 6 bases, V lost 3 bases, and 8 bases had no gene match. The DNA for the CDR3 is TGTGCCAGCAGTGAGATTGCGGGACAGGGGGCCCCTGAAGCTTTCTTT. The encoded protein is CASSEIAGQGAPEAFF.

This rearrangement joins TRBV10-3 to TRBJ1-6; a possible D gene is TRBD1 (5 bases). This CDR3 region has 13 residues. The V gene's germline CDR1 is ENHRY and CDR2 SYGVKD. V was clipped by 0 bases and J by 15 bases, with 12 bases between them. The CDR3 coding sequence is TGTGCCATCAGTGAGTCGAAGAACAGGAGCCTCCACTTT. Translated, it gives CAISESKNRSLHF.

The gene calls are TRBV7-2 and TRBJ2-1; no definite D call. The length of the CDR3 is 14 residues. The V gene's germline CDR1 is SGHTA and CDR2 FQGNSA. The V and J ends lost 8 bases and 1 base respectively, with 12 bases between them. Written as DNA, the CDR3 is TGTGCCAGCTGGAATGGAGCGTCCTACAATGAGCAGTTCTTC. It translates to CASWNGASYNEQFF.

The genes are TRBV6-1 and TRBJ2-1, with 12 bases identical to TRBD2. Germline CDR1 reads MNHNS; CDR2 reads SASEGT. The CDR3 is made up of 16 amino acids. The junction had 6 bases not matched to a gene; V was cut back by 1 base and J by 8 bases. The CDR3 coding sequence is TGTGCCAGCAGTGAAGAATTGGCTAGCGGGAGGGATGAGCAGTTCTTC. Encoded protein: CASSEELASGRDEQFF.

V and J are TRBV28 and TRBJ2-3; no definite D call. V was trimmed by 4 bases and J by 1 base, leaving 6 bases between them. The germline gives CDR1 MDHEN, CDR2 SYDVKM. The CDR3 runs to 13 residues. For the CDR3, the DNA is TGTGCCAGCAGTTGGGCAGGCACAGATACGCAGTATTTT. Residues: CASSWAGTDTQYF.

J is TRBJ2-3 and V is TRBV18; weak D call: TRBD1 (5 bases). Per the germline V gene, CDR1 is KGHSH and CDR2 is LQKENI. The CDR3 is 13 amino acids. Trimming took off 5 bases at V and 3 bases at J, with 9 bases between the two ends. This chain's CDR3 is CASSSSGTDTQYF. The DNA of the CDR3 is TGTGCCAGCTCATCCTCAGGGACAGATACGCAGTATTTT.

CDR3 coding DNA: TGTGCCAGCAGCTTCGGGACAGGGGCGCCGTGGCAGCCCCAGCATTTT. The encoded protein is CASSFGTGAPWQPQHF. The J gene is TRBJ1-5, the V gene TRBV7-9; 10 bases are shared with TRBD1. The V segment lost 3 bases and the J segment 7 bases; nucleotides outside the gene matches: 9. From germline, CDR1 is SEHNR and CDR2 FQNEAQ (reference sequence). The CDR3 runs to 16 residues. The entire variable domain, with the rest obtained from reference TRBV7-9 and TRBJ1-5, is as follows: DTGVSQNPRHKITKRGQNVTFRCDPISEHNRLYWYRQTLGQGPEFLTYFQNEAQLEKSRLLSDRFSAERPKGSFSTLEIQRTEQGDSAMYLCASSFGTGAPWQPQHFGDGTRLSIL.

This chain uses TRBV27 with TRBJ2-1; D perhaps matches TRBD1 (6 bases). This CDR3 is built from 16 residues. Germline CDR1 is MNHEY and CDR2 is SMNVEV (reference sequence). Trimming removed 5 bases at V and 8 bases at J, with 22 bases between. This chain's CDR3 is CASSSSGVTNRDEQFF. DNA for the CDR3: TGTGCCAGCAGTAGCTCCGGGGTTACCAACAGGGATGAGCAGTTCTTC.

CDR3: CASSEALNEAEYTDTQYF. The CDR3 DNA reads as TGTGCCAGCAGTGAAGCCTTAAATGAGGCAGAGTACACAGATACGCAGTATTTT. This chain connects TRBV6-1 to TRBJ2-3; D is unresolved. The CDR3 runs to 18 residues. V was shortened by 0 bases and J by 2 bases, with 18 bases between the two germline ends. Germline-derived CDR1 and CDR2 are MNHNS and SASEGT.